These T cell receptor beta chains were read from a single sample in a study of cytomegalovirus exposure and HLA in healthy donors. Sequenced by immunoSEQ multiplex PCR; TCRdb stores in-frame clones only, minus some. This sample's table has about 160,000 clones. The sample was PBMCs. The receptor source for this set is a woman aged 50 to 65 in good health and CMV-seronegative. Each CDR3 is given with its conserved first and last residue. D genes are given only for firm matches.

v_call,j_call,d_call,cdr3_aa,cdr3_nt
TRBV30,TRBJ1-3,TRBD1,CAWNPGGSGNTIYF,TGTGCCTGGAACCCAGGGGGCTCTGGAAACACCATATATTTT
TRBV7-3,TRBJ2-2,TRBD2,CASSFLAGGPGTGELFF,TGTGCCAGCAGCTTCCTAGCGGGGGGGCCGGGCACCGGGGAGCTGTTTTTT
TRBV19,TRBJ1-1,-,CASKNPAGNTEAFF,TGTGCCAGTAAAAACCCCGCGGGGAACACTGAAGCTTTCTTT
TRBV9,TRBJ1-5,TRBD1,CASSDGTVSNQPQHF,TGTGCCAGCAGCGACGGGACAGTTAGCAATCAGCCCCAGCATTTT
TRBV27,TRBJ2-7,TRBD2,CASRRLAGGLYEQYF,TGTGCCAGCAGGAGACTAGCGGGTGGGCTTTACGAGCAGTACTTC
TRBV7-2,TRBJ2-2,TRBD1,CASSSDRAGELFF,TGTGCCAGCAGCTCCGACAGGGCCGGGGAGCTGTTTTTT
TRBV11-2,TRBJ1-5,-,CASSFSAEGGNQPQHF,TGTGCCAGCAGCTTTTCGGCAGAAGGGGGCAATCAGCCCCAGCATTTT
TRBV18,TRBJ2-7,-,CASSSGQLSYEQYF,TGTGCCAGCTCCTCTGGGCAGCTCTCTTACGAGCAGTACTTC
TRBV7-2,TRBJ2-7,-,CASSLGRAYEQYF,TGTGCCAGCAGCTTGGGCCGCGCCTACGAGCAGTACTTC
TRBV28,TRBJ2-4,TRBD1,CASSTGTVNIQYF,TGTGCCAGCAGTACCGGGACAGTAAACATTCAGTACTTC
TRBV9,TRBJ1-2,TRBD1,CASSRQGQYGYTF,TGTGCCAGCAGCCGACAGGGACAGTATGGCTACACCTTC
TRBV30,TRBJ1-2,-,CAWSSTPNGYTF,TGTGCCTGGAGTAGTACTCCCAATGGCTACACCTTC
TRBV6-5,TRBJ2-1,TRBD2,CASSYSGISGTNEQFF,TGTGCCAGCAGTTACTCTGGGATTAGCGGGACAAATGAGCAGTTCTTC
TRBV28,TRBJ1-2,-,CASSFAGFYGYTF,TGTGCCAGCAGTTTCGCGGGATTCTATGGCTACACCTTC
TRBV9,TRBJ1-1,TRBD1,CASSPFLQGGVAEAFF,TGTGCCAGCAGCCCTTTCTTACAGGGGGGGGTTGCTGAAGCTTTCTTT
TRBV19,TRBJ1-2,TRBD1,CASRRTRDSPYGYTF,TGTGCCAGTAGACGAACCCGGGACAGCCCCTATGGCTACACCTTC
TRBV29-1,TRBJ2-1,-,CSASPNNEQFF,TGCAGCGCTAGCCCTAACAATGAGCAGTTCTTC
TRBV9,TRBJ2-5,-,CASSPLGSQETQYF,TGTGCCAGCAGCCCCTTAGGGAGTCAAGAGACCCAGTACTTC
TRBV18,TRBJ1-2,-,CASSLTGTQEGYTF,TGTGCCAGCTCACTCACCGGGACTCAGGAGGGCTACACCTTC
TRBV5-5,TRBJ2-2,TRBD2,CASSLRVAGSLTGELFF,TGTGCCAGCAGCCTGCGAGTAGCGGGATCCCTCACCGGGGAGCTGTTTTTT
TRBV19,TRBJ1-5,TRBD1,CASSQDREGAQPQHF,TGTGCCAGTAGTCAGGACAGGGAAGGCGCTCAGCCCCAGCATTTT
TRBV7-6,TRBJ2-5,-,CASSYYQETQYF,TGTGCCAGCAGCTACTATCAAGAGACCCAGTACTTC
TRBV7-9,TRBJ1-1,-,CASREATGNTEAFF,TGTGCCAGCAGGGAAGCAACAGGGAACACTGAAGCTTTCTTT
TRBV7-2,TRBJ1-5,-,CASSFGWGDGVNQPQHF,TGTGCCAGCAGCTTTGGGTGGGGGGACGGCGTAAATCAGCCCCAGCATTTT
TRBV5-1,TRBJ2-7,-,CASSLVSSYEQYF,TGCGCCAGCAGCTTGGTATCCTCCTACGAGCAGTACTTC
TRBV4-3,TRBJ1-2,-,CASSPRTANYGYTF,TGCGCCAGCAGCCCAAGGACAGCTAACTATGGCTACACCTTC
TRBV13,TRBJ2-5,TRBD1,CASSTGQGRLETQYF,TGTGCCAGCAGCACCGGACAGGGGCGATTGGAGACCCAGTACTTC
TRBV6-5,TRBJ2-7,-,CAAASRAEQYF,TGTGCCGCGGCGTCTCGAGCGGAGCAGTACTTC
TRBV5-1,TRBJ2-1,-,CASSLDLATYNEQFF,TGCGCCAGCAGCTTGGATCTAGCGACCTACAATGAGCAGTTCTTC
TRBV5-6,TRBJ1-2,TRBD1,CASSLAPTGEGYGYTF,TGTGCCAGCAGCTTGGCCCCGACAGGGGAAGGCTATGGCTACACCTTC
TRBV15,TRBJ1-4,TRBD1,CATSTRDRKNEKLFF,TGTGCCACCAGCACCCGGGACAGGAAAAATGAAAAACTGTTTTTT
TRBV5-6,TRBJ2-5,TRBD2,CASSFEGGTLQETQYF,TGTGCCAGCAGCTTTGAGGGAGGGACCCTGCAAGAGACCCAGTACTTC
TRBV4-1,TRBJ1-1,-,CASSHPPQGMTEAFF,TGCGCCAGCAGCCACCCTCCACAGGGAATGACTGAAGCTTTCTTT
TRBV6-5,TRBJ2-5,-,CASSTPTGSEETQYF,TGTGCCAGCAGTACCCCCACAGGGAGTGAAGAGACCCAGTACTTC
TRBV28,TRBJ2-4,-,CASSLQGAKNIQYF,TGTGCCAGCAGTTTGCAGGGAGCCAAAAACATTCAGTACTTC
TRBV28,TRBJ1-5,TRBD1,CASSLLGQGVYQPQHF,TGTGCCAGCAGTTTATTAGGACAGGGTGTGTATCAGCCCCAGCATTTT
TRBV19,TRBJ2-2,-,CASNPATGNTGELFF,TGTGCCAGTAACCCCGCGACAGGGAACACCGGGGAGCTGTTTTTT
TRBV7-9,TRBJ2-7,TRBD1,CASSPVDRESYEQYF,TGTGCCAGCAGCCCAGTAGACAGGGAGTCCTACGAGCAGTACTTC
TRBV5-6,TRBJ2-7,TRBD1,CASSSGTGTFYEQYF,TGTGCCAGCAGCTCCGGGACAGGGACCTTCTACGAGCAGTACTTC
TRBV9,TRBJ2-3,TRBD2,CASSVAGGPRETQYF,TGTGCCAGCAGCGTAGCGGGGGGGCCAAGGGAGACGCAGTATTTT
TRBV28,TRBJ2-1,TRBD1,CASSPDRGVNEQFF,TGTGCCAGCAGTCCCGACAGGGGGGTCAATGAGCAGTTCTTC
TRBV28,TRBJ1-2,-,CASSLTGNYGYTF,TGTGCCAGCAGTCTAACAGGAAACTATGGCTACACCTTC
TRBV6-1,TRBJ2-7,-,CASKIGRGGALEQYF,TGTGCCAGCAAGATCGGACGAGGGGGGGCGTTGGAGCAGTACTTC
TRBV19,TRBJ1-5,-,CASSMTVSNQPQHF,TGTGCCAGTAGTATGACAGTTAGCAATCAGCCCCAGCATTTT
TRBV28,TRBJ1-1,-,CASRLATEAFF,TGTGCCAGTCGTCTAGCCACTGAAGCTTTCTTT
TRBV28,TRBJ2-1,-,CASSLVSARDSYEQFF,TGTGCCAGCAGTTTAGTGTCTGCCCGAGACAGTTATGAGCAGTTCTTC
TRBV28,TRBJ2-7,-,CASSIQGSYEQYF,TGTGCCAGCAGCATACAGGGTTCCTACGAGCAGTACTTC
TRBV6-1,TRBJ1-1,-,CASSQDRLLLNTEAFF,TGTGCCAGCAGTCAAGACAGGCTCCTTCTGAACACTGAAGCTTTCTTT
TRBV4-3,TRBJ2-1,TRBD2,CASSHTGTRNNEQFF,TGCGCCAGCAGCCATACCGGGACTAGGAACAATGAGCAGTTCTTC
TRBV6-6,TRBJ1-1,-,CASSYGTTAAEAFF,TGTGCCAGCAGTTACGGCACTACGGCAGCGGAAGCTTTCTTT
TRBV19,TRBJ2-2,-,CASLNRVNTGELFF,TGTGCTAGTTTAAACAGGGTGAACACCGGGGAGCTGTTTTTT
TRBV6-5,TRBJ2-1,TRBD1,CASSYLGQVTYNEQFF,TGTGCCAGCAGTTACCTGGGACAGGTCACCTACAATGAGCAGTTCTTC